This TCR beta chain was retrieved from a study of T cells in Graves' hyperthyroidism and ophthalmopathy. This clonotype was recorded a few times. Its antigen remains unknown. Ophthalmopathy patients had moderate-to-severe active disease, CAS ≥3, NOSPECS ≥4, and disease duration under 3 months. Used for diagnoses were clinical symptoms, serum thyroxine and TRAb, thyroid ultrasound and orbital computed tomography. The CDR3 contains 15 residues. V was pared by 5 bases and J by 3 bases, with 13 bases between. CDR1 is MDHEN and CDR2 is SYDVKM in the germline V gene. Amplified TCR beta CDR3 regions derived from RNA transcripts. A first-round RT-PCR of the TCR CDR3 used the HTBI primer set. TCRdb ran MiXCR on the multiplex PCR reads and lists one entry per CDR3 protein. The sample shows about 640,000 distinct CDR3 sequences, roughly 20% of them seen only once. Findings and limits, study-wide: Most thyroid clonotypes expanded above 0.001 were also detected in blood.

The sequenced sample was blood. This clonotype was obtained from a man younger than 45 with Graves' ophthalmopathy. V gene TRBV28 combines with J gene TRBJ1-4, with D possibly matching TRBD1 (6 bases). CDR3 nucleotide sequence: TGTGCCAGCAGTCAAACGGGGGCTGCTAATGAAAAACTGTTTTTT. Translating it yields CASSQTGAANEKLFF.